The clone carrying this TCR beta chain was seen a single time. Its matching antigen is unknown. The germline CDR1 and CDR2 sequences are MNHEY and SMNVEV (reference sequence). Trimming took 2 bases from V and 4 from J; bases not matched to a gene: 7. The CDR3 is 15 amino acids. As to time point: cycle 4 day 1 (C4D1), after less than 7 weeks of nivolumab. Every patient relapsed after autologous stem cell transplantation, and brentuximab vedotin exposure varied. Out of thawed PBMCs, magnetic negative selection purified CD4+ T cells. This specimen comes from a study of PD-1 blockade in classical Hodgkin lymphoma. Study details: Intravenous infusions of nivolumab 3 mg/kg reached patients every 2 weeks. Findings and caveats of the study: CD4+ TCR diversity climbed significantly by C4D1, unlike CD8+ TCR diversity. The baseline diversity of complete responders showed similarity to that of newly diagnosed patients.

TCRdb keeps only in-frame clones here, not all; method: immunoSEQ multiplex PCR. The data hold 30,000 or so clones, with 70% to 90% observed a single time. The receptor comes from a human donor with classical Hodgkin lymphoma. Sequences were derived from CD4+ T cells from blood, sampled before the fourth cycle of nivolumab. V usage is TRBV27 and J usage is TRBJ2-7; TRBD1 matches 8 bases. This CDR3 is CASSLGRGPNYEQYF. CDR3 in DNA: TGTGCCAGCAGTTTAGGCAGGGGGCCAAATTACGAGCAGTACTTC.